The 20 T cell receptor beta chains below all came from one sample that was sequenced in a study of metastatic and nonmetastatic thyroid tumors. No patient had received any treatment before thyroid surgery. TCRdb re-called the PCR reads with MiXCR. The sample records 25,000 to 35,000 clones, 4% to 5% being singletons. Sample: blood. These receptors were obtained from a female donor with papillary thyroid cancer or a benign thyroid nodule (not recorded which). Some clones in this sample may be carry-over from other donors' samples.

The J gene is TRBJ2-1, the V gene TRBV27; 8 positions match TRBD2. Per the germline V gene, CDR1 is MNHEY and CDR2 is SMNVEV (reference sequence). The CDR3 has 14 residues. V shed 8 bases, J shed 9 bases, and the junction held 12 bases outside the gene matches. CDR3 in DNA: TGTGCCAGCGGTTACGTAGCGGGATCGGGTGAGCAGTTCTTC. Translating gives CASGYVAGSGEQFF.

This clone was counted a few times. A read error may produce the germline difference seen at one junction end. This CDR3 is also generated by other DNA sequences in the sample. The J gene is TRBJ2-2, the V gene TRBV2; a weak D match, TRBD2 (5 bases). CDR3 size: 14 residues. CDR1 and CDR2 (germline): SNHLY, FYNNEI. The CDR3 coding sequence is TGTGCCAGCAGTGAGAACGGCAGGTTCGGGGAACTGTTTTTT. This gives the protein CASSENGRFGELFF.

The chain recombines TRBV9 with TRBJ2-2, with D unclear. Between the trimmed V and J ends, which lost 0 bases and 5 bases, there was a span of 11 bases. The CDR3 loop spans 15 amino acids. Germline assignment: CDR1 SGDLS and CDR2 YYNGEE. The CDR3 sequence is CASSVGLSVTGELFF. CDR3 in DNA: TGTGCCAGCAGCGTAGGTCTATCGGTAACCGGGGAGCTGTTTTTT. Supplemented by reference TRBV9 and TRBJ2-2, the full variable domain reads DSGVTQTPKHLITATGQRVTLRCSPRSGDLSVYWYQQSLDQGLQFLIQYYNGEERAKGNILERFSAQQFPDLHSELNLSSLELGDSALYFCASSVGLSVTGELFFGEGSRLTVL.

This clone counts as medium-sized (0.01 to 0.1%). This chain links TRBV6-2 or TRBV6-3 with TRBJ2-7; D gene uncertain. The germline V gene encodes CDR1 MNHEY and CDR2 SVGEGT. This CDR3 is 17 amino acids long. The V end was cut by 0 bases, the J end by 0 bases, with 15 bases between. In DNA, the CDR3 is TGTGCCAGCAGTTACTCGAGGTCGGCCGGCACCTCCTACGAGCAGTACTTC. This translates into CASSYSRSAGTSYEQYF.

The sample holds a few counts of this clone. The chain is built from TRBV27 and TRBJ2-1; 10 bases line up with TRBD2. Germline V gene sequence: CDR1 MNHEY, CDR2 SMNVEV (reference sequence). V trimming: 6 bases; J trimming: 8 bases; junction bases outside the gene matches: 16. This CDR3 contains 17 residues. The CDR3 protein is CASRALSGRATGDEQFF. In DNA, the CDR3 is TGTGCCAGCAGGGCCTTGAGCGGGAGGGCAACGGGGGATGAGCAGTTCTTC.

This clone was observed a few times. One end of the junction does not line up with germline, which may come from a read error. This rearrangement joins TRBV12-3 or TRBV12-4 to TRBJ2-6, with TRBD1 matching 10 bases. The CDR3 spans 18 residues. CDR3 DNA sequence: TGTGCCAGCATCCTTCGGACAGGGGGGAGCTCTGGGGCCAACGCCCTGACTTTC. Protein: CASILRTGGSSGANALTF.

This clone is judged medium-sized. The chain is built from TRBV28 and TRBJ2-1, with TRBD2 matching over 10 bases. The CDR3 covers 15 residues. In germline, CDR1 is MDHEN, CDR2 SYDVKM. J gave up 9 bases and V 5 bases, and 10 bases lay outside the gene matches. The CDR3 protein is CASSPATSGMVEQFF. The CDR3 DNA follows: TGTGCCAGCAGTCCCGCAACTAGCGGGATGGTTGAGCAGTTCTTC. Based on the CDR3 plus reference TRBV28 and TRBJ2-1, the full variable domain is DVKVTQSSRYLVKRTGEKVFLECVQDMDHENMFWYRQDPGLGLRLIYFSYDVKMKEKGDIPEGYSVSREKKERFSLILESASTNQTSMYLCASSPATSGMVEQFFGPGTRLTVL.

This clone was detected only a few times. This chain uses TRBV5-1 with TRBJ2-7, with TRBD2 as a possible D gene (5 bases). V lost 7 bases, J lost 5 bases, and 13 bases lay in between. In germline, CDR1 is SGHRS, CDR2 YFSETQ. The length of the CDR3 is 12 residues. Written as DNA, the CDR3 is TGCGCCAGCTCGGTAGCCGGGAACGAGCAGTACTTC. Its protein product is CASSVAGNEQYF.

The chain employs TRBV15 and TRBJ1-4; D not resolved. The CDR3 covers 14 residues. Germline V lookup: CDR1 LNHNV, CDR2 YYDKDF (reference sequence). V lost 4 bases and J lost 5, with 11 bases in between. The CDR3 region is CATSKQLWNEKLFF. The CDR3 nucleotides read TGTGCCACCAGCAAACAGCTTTGGAATGAAAAACTGTTTTTT.

CDR3 residues: CSAPGTEKNYGYTF. The CDR3, as DNA: TGCAGTGCCCCCGGGACAGAGAAGAACTATGGCTACACCTTC. J is TRBJ1-2 and V is TRBV20-1; 7 positions agree with TRBD1. Germline V gene data show CDR1 as DFQATT and CDR2 as SNEGSKA (reference sequence). The CDR3 consists of 14 residues. The junction had 9 bases not matched to a gene; V was cut back by 6 bases and J by 2 bases.

This clone was found a few times. The rearrangement joins TRBV27 to TRBJ2-5; D might be TRBD1 or TRBD2, each matching 6 bases. Germline V lookup: CDR1 MNHEY, CDR2 SMNVEV (reference sequence). The CDR3 covers 15 residues. Trimming shortened V by 6 bases and J by 5 bases, and 19 bases separated the two germline ends. The CDR3 DNA follows: TGTGCCAGCAGCCCGGGGGCTTCAATTCAGGAGACCCAGTACTTC. Amino acids: CASSPGASIQETQYF.

There are many counts of this clone. V gene TRBV18 combines with J gene TRBJ2-3; 11 bases map to TRBD2. The germline V gene has CDR1 KGHSH and CDR2 LQKENI. The CDR3 is 18 residues long. The J segment lost 3 bases and the V segment lost 2 bases, leaving 10 bases of the junction unmatched. This chain's CDR3 is CASSPVYRIAGGTDTQYF. The CDR3 DNA is TGTGCCAGCTCACCAGTTTACAGAATAGCGGGAGGGACAGATACGCAGTATTTT.

This clone was recorded at least ten times. The CDR3 sequence: CSARSSSGIVGEQFF. The CDR3 bases are TGCAGTGCTAGGTCGTCTAGCGGGATTGTGGGTGAGCAGTTCTTC. The rearrangement uses TRBV20-1 and TRBJ2-1; TRBD2 matches 9 bases. The CDR3 has 15 amino acids. The trim removed 3 bases at V and 9 bases at J, leaving 12 bases unmatched. Germline V gene data show CDR1 as DFQATT and CDR2 as SNEGSKA (reference sequence).

This clone was seen many times. V is TRBV19 and J is TRBJ2-7; the D gene is possibly TRBD1 (6 bases). Trimming took off 5 bases at V and 6 bases at J, with 14 bases between the two ends. This CDR3 region has 13 residues. CDR1 LNHDA and CDR2 SQIVND come from the germline V gene (reference sequence). CDR3 nucleotide sequence: TGTGCCAGTAGTGTTAACAGGGCTCTCGAGCAGTACTTC. This encodes CASSVNRALEQYF.

This clone was counted many times. The V gene is TRBV5-6, the J gene TRBJ1-1; 9 nucleotides align to TRBD1. This CDR3 has 15 amino acids. After removal of 4 bases from V and 2 bases from J, the junction contained 6 bases not matched to a gene. The germline V gene encodes CDR1 SGHDT and CDR2 YYEEEE. The CDR3 loop reads CASSPGQGFNTEAFF. CDR3 DNA sequence: TGTGCCAGCAGCCCCGGACAGGGGTTCAACACTGAAGCTTTCTTT.

The rearrangement joins TRBV6-1 to TRBJ1-2; D might be TRBD1 (5 bases). The CDR3 is made up of 12 amino acids. The V end lost 8 bases, the J end lost 4 bases, and 11 bases lay between the germline ends. Germline V gene lookup returns CDR1 MNHNS and CDR2 SASEGT. Written as DNA, the CDR3 is TGTGCCAGCCGTGGGACGGGCTATGGCTACACCTTC. Amino acid sequence: CASRGTGYGYTF.

The sample holds many counts of this clone. This chain joins TRBV7-6 and TRBJ1-1, with D maybe TRBD1 (6 bases). CDR3 length: 14 amino acids. Trimming left V 4 bases short and J 1 base short, with 10 bases between. From germline, CDR1 is SGHVS and CDR2 FNYEAQ. The CDR3 DNA reads TGTGCCAGCAGCTCGAAGACAGGGAACACTGAAGCTTTCTTT. Its translation is CASSSKTGNTEAFF.

The sample holds many counts of this clone. The gene calls are TRBV4-1 and TRBJ1-4; D unresolved. V was trimmed by 2 bases and J by 2 bases, leaving 15 bases between them. Germline CDR1 and CDR2: MGHRA and YSYEKL. The CDR3 consists of 17 residues. The CDR3 DNA is TGCGCCAGCAGCCAATTAGCCCAGCGCGGGACTAATGAAAAACTGTTTTTT. Its protein product is CASSQLAQRGTNEKLFF.

This clone was observed at least ten times. Given a much more abundant clone one base away, this may be a read error. The chain has TRBV6-5 and TRBJ1-2, with D perhaps TRBD1 (5 bases). Looked up from germline, CDR1 is MNHEY and CDR2 is SVGAGI. The CDR3 has 14 residues. In DNA form, the CDR3 reads TGTGCCAGCAGTTACGACAGCCCTAACTATGGCTACATCTTC. Translation gives CASSYDSPNYGYIF.

This clone was observed a few times. The V and J genes are TRBV19 and TRBJ2-2, with 8 bases fitting TRBD1. CDR1 is LNHDA, CDR2 SQIVND, per germline (reference sequence). The CDR3 consists of 15 residues. With V trimmed by 6 bases and J by 4 bases, 7 bases remained unmatched. The CDR3 sequence is CASRQGERFTGELFF. Written as DNA, the CDR3 is TGTGCCAGTAGACAGGGGGAACGGTTCACCGGGGAGCTGTTTTTT.